These 16 T cell receptor beta chains were all obtained from the same sample, sequenced in a study of blood T cell repertoires in COVID-19. Profiled with immunoSEQ multiplex PCR; TCRdb holds only in-frame clones, not every one. The sample consists of 100,000 to 150,000 clones, 85% of them appearing once. Material for sequencing was peripheral blood. These receptor sequences come from a man older than 75 with active or convalescent COVID-19.

A few counts support this clone. The rearrangement uses TRBV5-4 and TRBJ2-5; TRBD1 might be the D (6 bases). Germline V CDR1 and CDR2: SGHNT, YYREEE (reference sequence). Trimming left V 2 bases short and J 0 bases short, with 8 bases between. This CDR3 is 14 amino acids long. The CDR3 DNA is TGTGCCAGCAGCTTCCAGGGGAACCAAGAGACCCAGTACTTC. Its translation is CASSFQGNQETQYF.

The rearrangement uses TRBV11-3 and TRBJ1-1; D not resolved. Per the germline V gene, CDR1 is SGHNT and CDR2 is YENEEA. V was pared by 1 base and J by 8 bases, with 11 bases between. This CDR3 has 13 residues. The CDR3 sequence: CASSLVGGGEAFF. As DNA, the CDR3 is TGTGCCAGCAGCTTAGTAGGTGGAGGGGAAGCTTTCTTT.

The V and J genes are TRBV7-8 and TRBJ2-2; D is unresolved. The CDR3 is 12 residues long. Looked up from germline, CDR1 is SGHVS and CDR2 is FQNEAQ. The V and J ends lost 5 bases and 6 bases respectively, with 7 bases between them. CDR3 in amino acids: CASSRPAGELFF. The DNA of the CDR3 is TGTGCCAGCAGCCGGCCGGCCGGGGAGCTGTTTTTT.

This clone was seen a single time. The chain couples TRBV2 to TRBJ1-4, with a weak D call TRBD1 (6 bases). Germline V gives CDR1 SNHLY, CDR2 FYNNEI. V dropped 0 bases and J dropped 7 bases, with 15 bases sitting between them. This CDR3 region has 16 residues. The CDR3 reads CASSEAWGGLGEKLFF. The CDR3, as DNA: TGTGCCAGCAGTGAAGCATGGGGGGGGCTTGGTGAAAAACTGTTTTTT.

The chain carries TRBV28 and TRBJ2-7; 7 nucleotides align to TRBD1. The CDR3 is 14 amino acids. With V trimmed by 8 bases and J by 2 bases, 9 bases remained unmatched. Germline assignment: CDR1 MDHEN and CDR2 SYDVKM. The DNA for the CDR3 is TGTGCCAGCGGGCTACCGGGACAGCCCTACGAGCAGTACTTC. Protein sequence: CASGLPGQPYEQYF.

V gene TRBV9 combines with J gene TRBJ1-6; D gene uncertain. Trimming removed 2 bases from V and 8 bases from J, with 8 bases in between. The germline CDR1 and CDR2 sequences are SGDLS and YYNGEE. The CDR3 consists of 13 residues. In DNA form, the CDR3 reads TGTGCCAGCAGCGTGTCAGACTATTCACCCCTCCACTTT. Protein: CASSVSDYSPLHF. Drawing the rest from reference TRBV9 and TRBJ1-6, the complete variable domain is DSGVTQTPKHLITATGQRVTLRCSPRSGDLSVYWYQQSLDQGLQFLIQYYNGEERAKGNILERFSAQQFPDLHSELNLSSLELGDSALYFCASSVSDYSPLHFGNGTRLTVT.

This sequence joins TRBV19 and TRBJ2-6, with 12 positions matching TRBD1. This CDR3 is 16 amino acids long. Germline-derived CDR1 and CDR2 are LNHDA and SQIVND (reference sequence). The junction had 2 bases not matched to a gene; V was cut back by 4 bases and J by 4 bases. CDR3 protein: CASSTGQGAGANVLTF. As DNA, the CDR3 is TGTGCCAGTAGTACGGGACAGGGGGCGGGGGCCAACGTCCTGACTTTC.

The gene calls are TRBV29-1 and TRBJ1-1, with D maybe TRBD1 (6 bases). The CDR3 is made up of 14 amino acids. V shed 6 bases and J shed 0 bases, with 14 bases lying between them. Germline CDR1 reads SQVTM; CDR2 reads ANQGSEA. The CDR3 here is CSVDQTGVNTEAFF. The CDR3 region has the DNA TGCAGCGTCGACCAGACAGGTGTGAACACTGAAGCTTTCTTT.

The chain carries TRBV6-5 and TRBJ2-3, with D uncertain. Looked up from germline, CDR1 is MNHEY and CDR2 is SVGAGI. The CDR3 totals 11 residues. V lost 6 bases and J 7 bases, leaving 8 bases between the germline ends. The CDR3 sequence is CASRERYTQYF. Here the CDR3 DNA reads TGTGCCAGCAGGGAGAGGTATACGCAGTATTTT.

The chain links TRBV6-5 to TRBJ1-6; D not resolved. V was shortened by 5 bases and J by 9 bases, with 11 bases between the two germline ends. Germline CDR1 is MNHEY and CDR2 is SVGAGI. CDR3 length equals 13 residues. The CDR3 nucleotides are TGTGCCAGCAGTCGAGAGAGAACTTCACCCCTCCACTTT. Residues: CASSRERTSPLHF.

The chain joins TRBV5-1 to TRBJ1-2; 7 bases match TRBD1. The J segment lost 6 bases and the V segment lost 3 bases, leaving 8 bases of the junction unmatched. Germline V gene lookup returns CDR1 SGHRS and CDR2 YFSETQ. This CDR3 has 14 residues. CDR3 nucleotide sequence: TGCGCCAGCAGCTCCCCGACAGGGCAGGATGGCTACACCTTC. Translating gives CASSSPTGQDGYTF.

The chain uses TRBV5-4 and TRBJ2-2, with D possibly matching TRBD1 (6 bases). This CDR3 has 14 amino acids. Trimming stripped 1 base from V and 3 bases from J, with 7 bases between. Germline CDR1 reads SGHNT; CDR2 reads YYREEE (reference sequence). CDR3 loop: CASSLQGYTGELFF. The CDR3 DNA reads TGTGCCAGCAGCTTGCAGGGGTACACCGGGGAGCTGTTTTTT.

The genes are TRBV4-1 and TRBJ2-1, with 9 positions matching TRBD1. Germline-derived CDR1 and CDR2 are MGHRA and YSYEKL. With V trimmed by 4 bases and J by 5 bases, 6 bases remained unmatched. This CDR3 is 15 amino acids long. The CDR3 here is CASSPRQGVDNEQFF. CDR3 DNA sequence: TGCGCCAGCAGCCCCAGACAGGGGGTAGACAATGAGCAGTTCTTC.

This clone was observed at least ten times. V usage is TRBV5-1 and J usage is TRBJ2-1, with 10 bases fitting TRBD2. V lost 0 bases to trimming and J lost 4 bases; unmatched junction nucleotides: 1. This CDR3 has 15 residues. Per the germline V gene, CDR1 is SGHRS and CDR2 is YFSETQ. CDR3 sequence reads: CASSLVLAGYNEQFF. CDR3 nucleotide sequence: TGCGCCAGCAGCTTGGTACTAGCGGGGTACAATGAGCAGTTCTTC.

The chain has TRBV2 and TRBJ1-4; 7 positions match TRBD1. The CDR3 is 15 residues long. CDR1 and CDR2 (germline): SNHLY, FYNNEI. Trimming removed 8 bases from V and 3 bases from J; junction bases left unmatched: 9. The CDR3 DNA reads as TGTGCCAGCCGGGCTAGGGGGCAGCCTAATGAAAAACTGTTTTTT. It codes for CASRARGQPNEKLFF.

The chain recombines TRBV10-3 with TRBJ2-1; TRBD2 agrees at 10 bases. The trim removed 10 bases at V and 0 bases at J, leaving 6 bases unmatched. Germline CDR1 reads ENHRY; CDR2 reads SYGVKD. The CDR3 is made up of 15 amino acids. CDR3 DNA sequence: TGTGCCACCAAGCCTAGCGGGAGCTCCTACAATGAGCAGTTCTTC. It is translated as CATKPSGSSYNEQFF.